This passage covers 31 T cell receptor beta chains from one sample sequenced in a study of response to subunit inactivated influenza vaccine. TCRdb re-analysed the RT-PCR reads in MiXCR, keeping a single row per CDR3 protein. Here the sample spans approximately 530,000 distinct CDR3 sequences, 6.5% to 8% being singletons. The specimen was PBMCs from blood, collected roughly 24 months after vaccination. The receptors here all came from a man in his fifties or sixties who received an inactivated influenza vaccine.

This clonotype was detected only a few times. The CDR3 loop reads CASSFTSSHIGELFF. The CDR3 nucleotides are TGTGCCAGCAGCTTTACTAGCTCCCACATAGGGGAGCTGTTTTTT. The chain employs TRBV7-2 and TRBJ2-2; D may be TRBD2 (6 bases). The CDR3 is made up of 15 amino acids. V was shortened by 3 bases and J by 8 bases, with 16 bases between the two germline ends. The V gene's germline CDR1 is SGHTA and CDR2 FQGNSA.

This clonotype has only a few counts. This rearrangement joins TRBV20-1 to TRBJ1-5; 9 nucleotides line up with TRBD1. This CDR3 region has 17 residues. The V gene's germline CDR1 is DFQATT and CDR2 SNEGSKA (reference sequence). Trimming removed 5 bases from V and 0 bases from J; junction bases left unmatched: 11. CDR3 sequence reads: CSAVRGTGIYSNQPQHF. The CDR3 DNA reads TGCAGTGCTGTGCGGGGGACAGGGATTTATAGCAATCAGCCCCAGCATTTT.

In DNA form, the CDR3 reads TGTGCCAGCAGTCCCCACCGACGGGCTGCCGGGGAGCTGTTTTTT. Residues: CASSPHRRAAGELFF. The chain combines TRBV12-3 or TRBV12-4 with TRBJ2-2; D uncertain. Trimming pared 5 bases from V and 6 bases from J, leaving 16 bases between. The CDR3 is 15 residues long.

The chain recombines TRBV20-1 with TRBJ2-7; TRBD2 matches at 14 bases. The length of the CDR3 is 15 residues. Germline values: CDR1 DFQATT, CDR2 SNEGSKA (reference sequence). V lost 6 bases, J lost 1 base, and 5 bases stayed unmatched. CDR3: CSAIGTSGGSYEQYF. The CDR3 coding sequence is TGCAGTGCCATCGGGACTAGCGGGGGATCCTACGAGCAGTACTTC.

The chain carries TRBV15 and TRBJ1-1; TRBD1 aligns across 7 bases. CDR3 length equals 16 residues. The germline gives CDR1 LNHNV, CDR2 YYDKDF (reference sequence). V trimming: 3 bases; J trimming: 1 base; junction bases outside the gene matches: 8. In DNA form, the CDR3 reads TGTGCCACCAGCAGGGGGTCCGGGACAGCGAACACTGAAGCTTTCTTT. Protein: CATSRGSGTANTEAFF.

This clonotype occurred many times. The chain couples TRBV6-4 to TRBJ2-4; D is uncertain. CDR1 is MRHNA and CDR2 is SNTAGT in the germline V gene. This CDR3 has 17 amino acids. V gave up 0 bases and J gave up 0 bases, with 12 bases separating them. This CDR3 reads CASSDSRGDLAKNIQYF. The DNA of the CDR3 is TGTGCCAGCAGTGACTCGAGAGGAGATCTAGCCAAAAACATTCAGTACTTC.

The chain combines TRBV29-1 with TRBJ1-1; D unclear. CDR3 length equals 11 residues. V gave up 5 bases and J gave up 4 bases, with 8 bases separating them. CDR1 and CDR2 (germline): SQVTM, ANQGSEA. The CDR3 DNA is TGCAGCGTTTTGGGGAGCACTGAAGCTTTCTTT. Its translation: CSVLGSTEAFF.

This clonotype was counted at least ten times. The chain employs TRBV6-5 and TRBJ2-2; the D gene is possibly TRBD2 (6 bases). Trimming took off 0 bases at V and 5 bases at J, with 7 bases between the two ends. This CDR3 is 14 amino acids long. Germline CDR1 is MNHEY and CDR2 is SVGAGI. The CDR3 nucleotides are TGTGCCAGCAGTTACTCGGAGGGAACCGGGGAGCTGTTTTTT. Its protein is CASSYSEGTGELFF.

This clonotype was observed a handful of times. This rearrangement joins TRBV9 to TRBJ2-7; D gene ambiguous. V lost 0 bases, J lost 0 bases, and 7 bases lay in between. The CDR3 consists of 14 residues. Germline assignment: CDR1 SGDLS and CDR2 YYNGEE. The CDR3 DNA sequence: TGTGCCAGCAGCGTAGCGGTGGACTCCTACGAGCAGTACTTC. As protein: CASSVAVDSYEQYF.

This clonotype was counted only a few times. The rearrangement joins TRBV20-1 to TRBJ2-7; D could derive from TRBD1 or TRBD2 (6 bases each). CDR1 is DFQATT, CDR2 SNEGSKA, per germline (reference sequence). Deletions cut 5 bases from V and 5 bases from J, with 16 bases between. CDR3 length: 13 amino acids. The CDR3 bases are TGCAGTGCTCCAAAAGGGGGGCAGAACGAGCAGTACTTC. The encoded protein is CSAPKGGQNEQYF.

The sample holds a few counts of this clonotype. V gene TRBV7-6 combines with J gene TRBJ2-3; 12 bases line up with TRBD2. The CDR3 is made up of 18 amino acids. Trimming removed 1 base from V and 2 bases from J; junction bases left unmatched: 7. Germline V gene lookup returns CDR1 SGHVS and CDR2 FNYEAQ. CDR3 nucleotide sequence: TGTGCCAGCAGCTTAGGAGTTACTAGCGGGGGGCCCACAGATACGCAGTATTTT. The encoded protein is CASSLGVTSGGPTDTQYF.

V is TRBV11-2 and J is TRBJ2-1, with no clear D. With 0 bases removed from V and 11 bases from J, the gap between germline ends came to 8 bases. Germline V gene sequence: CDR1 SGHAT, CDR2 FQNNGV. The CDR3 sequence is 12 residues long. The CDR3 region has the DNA TGTGCCAGCAGCTTAGACCAGCGTCAGCAGTTCTTC. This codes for CASSLDQRQQFF.

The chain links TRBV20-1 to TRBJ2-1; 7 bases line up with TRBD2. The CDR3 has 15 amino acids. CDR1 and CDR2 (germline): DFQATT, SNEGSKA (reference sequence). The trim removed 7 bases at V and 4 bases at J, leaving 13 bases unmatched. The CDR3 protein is CSVPARASGYNEQFF. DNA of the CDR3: TGCAGTGTCCCTGCCAGGGCTAGCGGATACAATGAGCAGTTCTTC.

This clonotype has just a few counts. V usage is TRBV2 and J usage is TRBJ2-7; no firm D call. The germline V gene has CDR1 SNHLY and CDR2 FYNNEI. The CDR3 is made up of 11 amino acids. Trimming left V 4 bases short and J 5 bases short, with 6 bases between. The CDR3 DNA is TGTGCCAGCAGTGTTGGTCACGAGCAGTACTTC. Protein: CASSVGHEQYF.

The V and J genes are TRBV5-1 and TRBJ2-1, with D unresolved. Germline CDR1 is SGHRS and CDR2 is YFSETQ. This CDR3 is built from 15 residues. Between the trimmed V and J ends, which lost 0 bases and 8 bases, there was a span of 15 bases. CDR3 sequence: CASSLGMSELDEQFF. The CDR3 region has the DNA TGCGCCAGCAGCTTGGGGATGTCCGAGTTGGATGAGCAGTTCTTC.

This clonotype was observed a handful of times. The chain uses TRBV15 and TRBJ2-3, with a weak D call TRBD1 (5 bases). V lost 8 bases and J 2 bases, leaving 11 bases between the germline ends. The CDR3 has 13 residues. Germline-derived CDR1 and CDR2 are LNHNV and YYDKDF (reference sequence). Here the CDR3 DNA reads TGTGCCACCTCGTACAGGACCACAGATACGCAGTATTTT. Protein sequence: CATSYRTTDTQYF.

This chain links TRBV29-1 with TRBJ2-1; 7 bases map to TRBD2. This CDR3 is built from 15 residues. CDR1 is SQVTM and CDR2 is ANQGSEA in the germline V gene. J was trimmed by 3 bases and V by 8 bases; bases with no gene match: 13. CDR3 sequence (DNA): TGCAGCACAACTAAGGGGCTAGCGGTCTACAATGAGCAGTTCTTC. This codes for CSTTKGLAVYNEQFF.

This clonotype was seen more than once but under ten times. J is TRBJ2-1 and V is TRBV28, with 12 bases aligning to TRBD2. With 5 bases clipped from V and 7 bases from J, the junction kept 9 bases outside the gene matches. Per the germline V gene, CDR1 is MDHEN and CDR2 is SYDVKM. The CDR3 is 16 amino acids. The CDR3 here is CASSLAGGLKFNEQFF. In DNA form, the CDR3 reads TGTGCCAGCAGTCTAGCGGGAGGGCTGAAATTTAATGAGCAGTTCTTC.

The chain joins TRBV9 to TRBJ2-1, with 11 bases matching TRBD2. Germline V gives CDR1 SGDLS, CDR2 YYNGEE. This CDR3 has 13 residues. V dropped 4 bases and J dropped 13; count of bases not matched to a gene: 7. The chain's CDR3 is CASSQTSGRQQFF. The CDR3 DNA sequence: TGTGCCAGCAGCCAAACTAGCGGGAGACAACAGTTCTTC.

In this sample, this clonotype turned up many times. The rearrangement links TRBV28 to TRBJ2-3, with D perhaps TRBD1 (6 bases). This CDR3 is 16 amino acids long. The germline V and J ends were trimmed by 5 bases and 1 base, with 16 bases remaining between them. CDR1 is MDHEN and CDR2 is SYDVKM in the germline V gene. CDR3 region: CASSGGHGWGTDTQYF. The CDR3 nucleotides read TGTGCCAGCAGTGGGGGCCACGGATGGGGCACAGATACGCAGTATTTT.

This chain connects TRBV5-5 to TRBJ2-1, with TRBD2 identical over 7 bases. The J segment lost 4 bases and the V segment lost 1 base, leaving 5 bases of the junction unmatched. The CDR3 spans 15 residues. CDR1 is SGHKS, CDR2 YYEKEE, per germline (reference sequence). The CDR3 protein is CASSLTSSGYNEQFF. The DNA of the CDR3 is TGTGCCAGCAGCTTGACATCTAGCGGATACAATGAGCAGTTCTTC.

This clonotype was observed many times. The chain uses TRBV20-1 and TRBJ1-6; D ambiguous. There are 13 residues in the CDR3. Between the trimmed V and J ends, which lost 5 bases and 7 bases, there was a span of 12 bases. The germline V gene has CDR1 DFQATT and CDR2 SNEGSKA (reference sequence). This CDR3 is CSASRTENSPLHF. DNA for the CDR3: TGCAGTGCTTCGAGGACCGAAAATTCACCCCTCCACTTT.

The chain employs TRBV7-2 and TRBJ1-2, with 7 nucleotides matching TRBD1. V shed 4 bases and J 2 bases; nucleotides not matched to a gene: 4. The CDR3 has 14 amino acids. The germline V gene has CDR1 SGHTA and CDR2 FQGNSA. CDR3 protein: CASSSSRGNYGYTF. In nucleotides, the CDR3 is TGTGCCAGCAGCTCCAGCAGGGGGAACTATGGCTACACCTTC.

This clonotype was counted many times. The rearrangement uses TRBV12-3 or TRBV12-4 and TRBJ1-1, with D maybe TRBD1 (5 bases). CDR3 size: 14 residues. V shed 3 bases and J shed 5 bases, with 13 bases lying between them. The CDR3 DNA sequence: TGTGCCAGCAGTTTGAATTCAGGGATAACTGAAGCTTTCTTT. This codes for CASSLNSGITEAFF.

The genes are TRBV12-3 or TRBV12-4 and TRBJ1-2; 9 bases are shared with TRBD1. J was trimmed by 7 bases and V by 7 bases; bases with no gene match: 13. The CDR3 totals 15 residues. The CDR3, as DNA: TGTGCCAGCACCTCCGGGACAGGGAGAACTGGTGGCTACACCTTC. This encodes CASTSGTGRTGGYTF.

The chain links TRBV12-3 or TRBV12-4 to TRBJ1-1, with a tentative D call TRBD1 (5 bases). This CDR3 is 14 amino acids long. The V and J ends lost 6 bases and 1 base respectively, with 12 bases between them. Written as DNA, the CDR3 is TGTGCCAGCAGCTGGGACGGACCGAACACTGAAGCTTTCTTT. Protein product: CASSWDGPNTEAFF.

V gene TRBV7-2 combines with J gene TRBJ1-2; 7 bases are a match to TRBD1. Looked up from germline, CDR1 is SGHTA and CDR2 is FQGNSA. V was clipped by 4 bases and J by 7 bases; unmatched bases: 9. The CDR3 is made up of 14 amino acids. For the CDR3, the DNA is TGTGCCAGCAGCTCAGGACAGGTTTCGCTTGGCTACACCTTC. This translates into CASSSGQVSLGYTF. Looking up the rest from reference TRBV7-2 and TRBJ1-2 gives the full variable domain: GAGVSQSPSNKVTEKGKDVELRCDPISGHTALYWYRQSLGQGLEFLIYFQGNSAPDKSGLPSDRFSAERTGGSVSTLTIQRTQQEDSAVYLCASSSGQVSLGYTFGSGTRLTVV.

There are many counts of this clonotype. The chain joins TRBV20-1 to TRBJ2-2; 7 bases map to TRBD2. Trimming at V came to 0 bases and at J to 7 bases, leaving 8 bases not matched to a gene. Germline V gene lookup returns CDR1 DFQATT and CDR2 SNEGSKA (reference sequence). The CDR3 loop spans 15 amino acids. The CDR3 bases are TGCAGTGCTAGAGATCATAAGGGGAGGGTCGGGGAGCTGTTTTTT. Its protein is CSARDHKGRVGELFF.

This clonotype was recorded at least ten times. CDR3 DNA sequence: TGTGCCATCAGAAGCCGTGGGACCCCAATCGCGGAGACTGAAGCTTTCTTT. As protein: CAIRSRGTPIAETEAFF. The chain combines TRBV10-3 with TRBJ1-1, with TRBD1 as a possible D gene (5 bases). Germline V gene sequence: CDR1 ENHRY, CDR2 SYGVKD. This CDR3 is 17 amino acids long. V was trimmed by 6 bases and J by 5 bases, leaving 25 bases between them.

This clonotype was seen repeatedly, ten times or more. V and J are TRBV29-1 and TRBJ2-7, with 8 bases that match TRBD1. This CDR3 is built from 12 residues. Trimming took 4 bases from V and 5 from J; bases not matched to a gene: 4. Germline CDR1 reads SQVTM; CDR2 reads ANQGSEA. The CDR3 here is CSVAGQGDEQYF. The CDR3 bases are TGCAGCGTTGCTGGACAGGGCGACGAGCAGTACTTC.

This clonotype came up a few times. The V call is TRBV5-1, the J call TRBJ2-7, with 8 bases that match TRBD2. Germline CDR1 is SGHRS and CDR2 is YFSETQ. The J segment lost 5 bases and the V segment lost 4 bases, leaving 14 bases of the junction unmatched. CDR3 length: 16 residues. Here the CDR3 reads CASSPAYGTRDHEQYF. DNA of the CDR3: TGCGCCAGCAGCCCGGCGTACGGGACTAGAGATCACGAGCAGTACTTC.